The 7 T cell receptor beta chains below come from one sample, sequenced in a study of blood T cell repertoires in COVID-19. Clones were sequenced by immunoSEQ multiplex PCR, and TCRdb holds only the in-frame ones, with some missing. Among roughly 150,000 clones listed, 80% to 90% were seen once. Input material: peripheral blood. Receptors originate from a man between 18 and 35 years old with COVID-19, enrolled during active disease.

CDR3 in DNA: TGTGCCAGCAGTTTACAGGGGAGCTCCTACAATGAGCAGTTCTTC. The encoded protein is CASSLQGSSYNEQFF. The chain uses TRBV27 and TRBJ2-1; D is possibly TRBD1 (6 bases). This CDR3 contains 15 residues. Germline V gene lookup returns CDR1 MNHEY and CDR2 SMNVEV (reference sequence). V lost 2 bases to trimming and J lost 0 bases, with 8 bases between them.

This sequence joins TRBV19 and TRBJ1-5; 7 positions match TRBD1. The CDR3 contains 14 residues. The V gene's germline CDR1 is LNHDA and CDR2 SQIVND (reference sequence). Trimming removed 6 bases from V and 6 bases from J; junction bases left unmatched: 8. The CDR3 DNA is TGTGCCAGTAGACCCGACAGGGTCAGTCAGCCCCAGCATTTT. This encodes CASRPDRVSQPQHF.

The CDR3 protein is CASSLTRTYEQYF. As DNA, the CDR3 is TGTGCCAGCAGTTTAACACGTACCTACGAGCAGTACTTC. V is TRBV28 and J is TRBJ2-7; D is undetermined. V was pared by 2 bases and J by 2 bases, with 7 bases between. CDR3 length: 13 amino acids. CDR1 and CDR2 (germline): MDHEN, SYDVKM.

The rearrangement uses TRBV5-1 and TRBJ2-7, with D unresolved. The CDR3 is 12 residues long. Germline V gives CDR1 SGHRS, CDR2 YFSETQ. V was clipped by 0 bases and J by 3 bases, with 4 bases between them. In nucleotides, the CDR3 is TGCGCCAGCAGCTTGGTCGGCTACGAGCAGTACTTC. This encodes CASSLVGYEQYF.

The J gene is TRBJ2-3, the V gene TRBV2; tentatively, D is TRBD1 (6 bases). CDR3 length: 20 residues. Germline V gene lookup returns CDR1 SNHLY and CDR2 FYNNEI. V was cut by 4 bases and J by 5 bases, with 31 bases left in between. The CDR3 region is CASSVPGLMGKGEKGDTQYF. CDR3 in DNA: TGTGCCAGCAGTGTTCCGGGTCTCATGGGCAAGGGGGAAAAGGGAGATACGCAGTATTTT. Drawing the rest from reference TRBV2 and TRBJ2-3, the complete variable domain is EPEVTQTPSHQVTQMGQEVILRCVPISNHLYFYWYRQILGQKVEFLVSFYNNEISEKSEIFDDQFSVERPDGSNFTLKIRSTKLEDSAMYFCASSVPGLMGKGEKGDTQYFGPGTRLTVL.

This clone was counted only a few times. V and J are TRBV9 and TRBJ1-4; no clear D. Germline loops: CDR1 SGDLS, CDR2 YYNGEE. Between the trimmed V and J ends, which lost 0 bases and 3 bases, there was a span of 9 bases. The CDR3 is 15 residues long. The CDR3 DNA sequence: TGTGCCAGCAGCGTAGACGGGGAGCCTAATGAAAAACTGTTTTTT. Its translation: CASSVDGEPNEKLFF. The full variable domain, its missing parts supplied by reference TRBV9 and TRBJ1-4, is DSGVTQTPKHLITATGQRVTLRCSPRSGDLSVYWYQQSLDQGLQFLIQYYNGEERAKGNILERFSAQQFPDLHSELNLSSLELGDSALYFCASSVDGEPNEKLFFGSGTQLSVL.

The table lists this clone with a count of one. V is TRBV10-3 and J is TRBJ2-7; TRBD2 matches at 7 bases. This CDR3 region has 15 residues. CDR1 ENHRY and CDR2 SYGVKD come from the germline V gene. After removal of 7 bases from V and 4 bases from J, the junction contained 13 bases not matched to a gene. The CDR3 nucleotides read TGTGCCATCAAAGTCTCCGAGGGACTATGGTACGAGCAGTACTTC. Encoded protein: CAIKVSEGLWYEQYF.